The rows below give T cell receptor beta chains drawn from one sample of a study of blood T cell repertoires in COVID-19. Some clones are missing from TCRdb's copy, which holds only in-frame ones; the method was immunoSEQ multiplex PCR. This table has roughly 250,000 clones, 75% to 90% appearing once. The sequenced material came from PBMCs or T cells enriched from blood (not recorded which). The receptors originated from a woman aged 18-29 years who had recovered from COVID-19. CDR3s leave out the opening cysteine and the closing phenylalanine or tryptophan.

J | length | V | CDR3
TRBJ2-5 | 14 | TRBV5-1 | ASSLNSGGKQETQY
TRBJ2-3 | 14 | TRBV28 | ASSFNLAGITDTQY
TRBJ2-3 | 13 | TRBV29-1 | SVCLAGGPSDTQY
TRBJ1-4 | 15 | TRBV7-6 | ASSLKTGMTPNEKLF
TRBJ1-1 | 14 | TRBV19 | ASSSGTGLWNTEAF
TRBJ1-1 | 13 | TRBV19 | ASSIGGTGNTEAF
TRBJ1-1 | 10 | TRBV5-1 | ASSGGRAEAF
TRBJ1-1 | 13 | TRBV5-1 | ASTDYRGLNTEAF
TRBJ1-2 | 13 | TRBV6-5 | ASSYESGGGWGYT
TRBJ2-7 | 12 | TRBV19 | ASSFRGLSYEQY
TRBJ2-7 | 10 | TRBV27 | ASSYSGREQY
TRBJ1-1 | 15 | TRBV7-8 | ASSNRGQEIGLGEAF
TRBJ1-3 | 12 | TRBV7-9 | ASSPVGAGNTIY
TRBJ1-1 | 13 | TRBV9 | ASSVVPDRAPEAF
TRBJ2-2 | 11 | TRBV12-3/TRBV12-4 | ASSLRGTGELF
TRBJ1-6 | 14 | TRBV18 | ASSPQDREIAPPLH
TRBJ2-5 | 14 | TRBV5-1 | ASTILPGIALETQY
TRBJ1-5 | 15 | TRBV19 | ASSIIGQVDSNQPQH
TRBJ2-5 | 14 | TRBV24-1 | ATSDPGTEKQETQY
TRBJ1-2 | 14 | TRBV29-1 | SVAGDRGRANYGYT
TRBJ1-2 | 14 | TRBV9 | ASGGTGGIGNYGYT
TRBJ1-6 | 13 | TRBV15 | ATSRDPGGQSPLH
TRBJ1-3 | 15 | TRBV11-2 | ASSILRGAFSGNTIY
TRBJ1-1 | 10 | TRBV3-1/TRBV3-2 | ASSQRNTEAF
TRBJ2-6 | 13 | TRBV3-1/TRBV3-2 | ATAGGASGANVLT
TRBJ1-1 | 12 | TRBV11-2 | ASSQQGSNTEAF
TRBJ2-1 | 12 | TRBV19 | ATRLAGAYNEQF
TRBJ1-1 | 12 | TRBV6-5 | ASSPWDGREGAF
TRBJ1-2 | 13 | TRBV18 | ASSPAGQGAYGYT
TRBJ2-5 | 14 | TRBV3-1/TRBV3-2 | ASSPPRPDHSGTQY
TRBJ1-3 | 14 | TRBV11-3 | ASSLSGGETGNTIY
TRBJ1-4 | 12 | TRBV2 | ASSNSRRGEKLF
TRBJ2-5 | 16 | TRBV5-1 | ASSLATAGGPGQETQY
TRBJ2-2 | 13 | TRBV3-1/TRBV3-2 | ASSQPAGGTGELF
TRBJ2-1 | 16 | TRBV21-1 | ASSPILAGGDRYNEQF
TRBJ2-7 | 13 | TRBV9 | ASSVVSGGLYEQY
TRBJ2-2 | 14 | TRBV11-2 | ASSPYGGGVTGELF